The 16 T cell receptor beta chains listed next were all sequenced from one sample in a study of blood T cell repertoires in COVID-19. The assay was immunoSEQ multiplex PCR, and TCRdb's table has in-frame clones only and misses some. The table records about 210,000 clones, about 91% of them present only once. The sample was peripheral blood. All receptors come from a young man with active or convalescent COVID-19.

The chain carries TRBV7-8 and TRBJ2-5; tentatively, D is TRBD1 (5 bases). The V gene lost 1 base and the J gene lost 5 bases, with 11 bases spanning the gap. Per the germline V gene, CDR1 is SGHVS and CDR2 is FQNEAQ. The CDR3 extends over 14 amino acids. The CDR3 nucleotides read TGTGCCAGCAGCTTAGGTGGGGCCTTTGAGACCCAGTACTTC. This encodes CASSLGGAFETQYF.

J is TRBJ2-2 and V is TRBV5-4, with 7 bases aligning to TRBD1. Germline CDR1 reads SGHNT; CDR2 reads YYREEE (reference sequence). J was trimmed by 0 bases and V by 4 bases; bases with no gene match: 6. The CDR3 sequence is 16 residues long. The CDR3 bases are TGTGCCAGCAGCGCCGGGACAGAGGCGAACACCGGGGAGCTGTTTTTT. This translates into CASSAGTEANTGELFF.

The chain employs TRBV19 and TRBJ2-6; D might be TRBD2 (5 bases). Trimming cost V 3 bases and J 0 bases, with 18 bases left between them. The CDR3 sequence is 19 residues long. The germline V gene has CDR1 LNHDA and CDR2 SQIVND (reference sequence). The CDR3 coding sequence is TGTGCCAGTAGTATCATTGAGGGAATCACTTTCTCTGGGGCCAACGTCCTGACTTTC. Translated, it gives CASSIIEGITFSGANVLTF.

The table lists this clone with a count of one. V usage is TRBV5-1 and J usage is TRBJ2-5, with 10 positions matching TRBD1. The CDR3 has 17 residues. CDR1 and CDR2 (germline): SGHRS, YFSETQ. The junction had 8 bases not matched to a gene; V was cut back by 3 bases and J by 0 bases. The DNA of the CDR3 is TGCGCCAGCAGCTACCGGGACAGGGGTTTGCACCAAGAGACCCAGTACTTC. Protein sequence: CASSYRDRGLHQETQYF. Complete variable domain (other parts from reference TRBV5-1 and TRBJ2-5): KAGVTQTPRYLIKTRGQQVTLSCSPISGHRSVSWYQQTPGQGLQFLFEYFSETQRNKGNFPGRFSGRQFSNSRSEMNVSTLELGDSALYLCASSYRDRGLHQETQYFGPGTRLLVL.

To note about this clone: Other DNA sequences in this specimen translate into the identical CDR3. This rearrangement joins TRBV5-4 to TRBJ2-5, with 15 bases matching TRBD2. Germline values: CDR1 SGHNT, CDR2 YYREEE (reference sequence). The CDR3 sequence is 16 residues long. After removal of 4 bases from V and 2 bases from J, the junction contained 3 bases not matched to a gene. The CDR3 region is CASSLGLAGGQETQYF. CDR3 DNA sequence: TGTGCCAGCAGCCTGGGACTAGCGGGAGGTCAAGAGACCCAGTACTTC.

CDR3 sequence (DNA): TGCAGCGGGAGGGCGCTGGCCGGAGGCGCTGAAGCTTTCTTT. Translating it yields CSGRALAGGAEAFF. The chain uses TRBV29-1 and TRBJ1-1; D is undetermined. The CDR3 covers 14 residues. CDR1 and CDR2 from the germline V gene are SQVTM and ANQGSEA. The V and J ends lost 7 bases and 6 bases respectively, with 21 bases between them.

The chain is built from TRBV18 and TRBJ2-7; 7 nucleotides line up with TRBD1. The junction had 17 bases not matched to a gene; V was cut back by 1 base and J by 2 bases. Germline V gives CDR1 KGHSH, CDR2 LQKENI. This CDR3 has 19 residues. CDR3 region: CASSPLFGRDSLWAYEQYF. The CDR3 DNA sequence: TGTGCCAGCTCACCACTTTTTGGCAGGGACAGCCTTTGGGCCTACGAGCAGTACTTC.

The chain is built from TRBV7-8 and TRBJ1-1, with D perhaps matching TRBD1 (6 bases). Deletions cut 1 base from V and 7 bases from J, with 13 bases between. The CDR3 extends over 14 amino acids. Germline V lookup: CDR1 SGHVS, CDR2 FQNEAQ. The CDR3 reads CASSLGRDNYEAFF. The DNA for the CDR3 is TGTGCCAGCAGCTTAGGTAGGGACAATTATGAAGCTTTCTTT.

The chain joins TRBV7-9 to TRBJ1-6; D may be TRBD1 (6 bases). V was shortened by 1 base and J by 8 bases, with 9 bases between the two germline ends. Germline V gene sequence: CDR1 SEHNR, CDR2 FQNEAQ (reference sequence). CDR3 size: 14 residues. The CDR3 protein is CASSLDRAHSPLHF. CDR3 nucleotide sequence: TGTGCCAGCAGCTTAGACAGGGCCCATTCACCCCTCCACTTT.

The chain's CDR3 is CASSEPSWGEPQHF. The CDR3, as DNA: TGCGCCAGCAGTGAGCCGTCGTGGGGGGAGCCCCAGCATTTT. The chain uses TRBV10-1 and TRBJ1-5, with D maybe TRBD1 (5 bases). The CDR3 consists of 14 residues. V lost 2 bases, J lost 8 bases, and 13 bases lay in between. CDR1 is WNHNN and CDR2 is SYGVQD in the germline V gene (reference sequence).

The chain couples TRBV12-3 or TRBV12-4 to TRBJ2-7, with 9 bases identical to TRBD1. The V segment lost 5 bases and the J segment 3 bases; nucleotides outside the gene matches: 2. This CDR3 spans 13 amino acids. CDR3 in amino acids: CASSRQGGYEQYF. CDR3 in DNA: TGTGCCAGCAGTCGACAGGGGGGCTACGAGCAGTACTTC.

The chain has TRBV7-2 and TRBJ2-7; D perhaps matches TRBD1 (6 bases). This CDR3 is 13 amino acids long. Trimming took off 3 bases at V and 6 bases at J, with 12 bases between the two ends. The V gene's germline CDR1 is SGHTA and CDR2 FQGNSA. The CDR3 DNA reads TGTGCCAGCAGCTTCGCGGCAGGGGTCGAGCAGTACTTC. It codes for CASSFAAGVEQYF.

This clone was seen a single time. The gene calls are TRBV6-5 and TRBJ1-3; possibly TRBD1 for D (5 bases). CDR3 length: 16 amino acids. CDR1 and CDR2 from the germline V gene are MNHEY and SVGAGI. Trimming pared 2 bases from V and 4 bases from J, leaving 15 bases between. The CDR3: CASSYGFGASGNTIYF. DNA of the CDR3: TGTGCCAGCAGTTACGGCTTTGGGGCCAGCGGAAACACCATATATTTT.

The chain is built from TRBV4-1 and TRBJ1-6, with D perhaps matching TRBD1 (5 bases). CDR3 size: 17 residues. V was cut by 5 bases and J by 8 bases, with 22 bases left in between. CDR1 MGHRA and CDR2 YSYEKL come from the germline V gene. CDR3 bases: TGCGCCAGCAGCTGGGTGGTAGGTGGGGCATGGGATTCACCCCTCCACTTT. Protein product: CASSWVVGGAWDSPLHF.

The V and J genes are TRBV24-1 and TRBJ2-1; D is possibly TRBD1 (5 bases). This CDR3 comprises 15 residues. The germline gives CDR1 KGHDR, CDR2 SFDVKD. V shed 4 bases and J shed 4 bases, with 13 bases lying between them. The CDR3 nucleotides are TGTGCCACCAGTGACTCAGGCAGGGTGTACAATGAGCAGTTCTTC. It codes for CATSDSGRVYNEQFF.

The CDR3 loop reads CASSEWAQSGKAFF. DNA for the CDR3: TGCGCCAGCAGTGAGTGGGCCCAAAGCGGGAAAGCTTTCTTT. The chain links TRBV10-2 to TRBJ1-1; D remains ambiguous. The CDR3 spans 14 residues. CDR1 is WSHSY and CDR2 is SAAADI in the germline V gene. Trimming left V 1 base short and J 9 bases short, with 15 bases between.